This T cell receptor beta chain was documented in a study of blood T cell repertoires in COVID-19. CDR3 length: 18 residues. V lost 2 bases and J lost 7; bases outside the gene matches: 12. The germline gives CDR1 SGHAT, CDR2 FQNNGV. In the authors' methods: Cell counts per sample came from amplifying reference gene primers. Profiling relied on immunoSEQ multiplex PCR, and the TCRdb table lists in-frame clones only, not all of them. The V and J calls and clone size come from that table; D and trimming were worked out from the DNA. The sample carries fewer than 150,000 clones, less than 75% recorded once.

V and J are TRBV11-2 and TRBJ2-6, with 9 positions matching TRBD1. This sequence was found in a human donor with acute or convalescent COVID-19. The donor label of this sample is uncertain. The sequenced material came from peripheral blood. In nucleotides, the CDR3 is TGTGCCAGCAGCTTACGGTACGCTGTGACAGGGGGTGCCAACGTCCTGACTTTC. Its translation: CASSLRYAVTGGANVLTF.